This entry concerns a single T cell receptor beta chain. The antigen is undetermined. One base away lies a much larger clone, so this may be a sequencing read error. This specimen comes from a study of blood T cells in healthy people across ages. Study as a whole: Through template switching, about one barcoded beta molecule was captured per two T cells, as measured in model experiments. The study's findings and limits: Older age coincided with a roughly linear decline in TCR beta diversity per million T cells. Any conclusive comparison of naive versus antigen-experienced cells was prevented by using unsorted PBMCs. Possibly confounding the expanded clonotype changes was the fact that donor CMV status was unknown.

Germline assignment: CDR1 SQVTM and CDR2 ANQGSEA. This CDR3 has 15 amino acids. After removal of 5 bases from V and 7 bases from J, the junction contained 13 bases not matched to a gene. Primed by a sample-barcoded 5' primer and a J-beta primer mix, a second PCR proceeded for about 6 to 12 cycles. TCRdb independently ran MiXCR on the 5' RACE reads; one entry per CDR3 protein. Found here are fewer than 800,000 distinct CDR3 sequences, about 30% of them singletons; the top ten hold over 15%. What was sequenced was blood. The origin of this receptor is a woman of 80 years or more in good health. V gene TRBV29-1 combines with J gene TRBJ2-7, with 11 bases matching TRBD1. In DNA form, the CDR3 reads TGCAGCGTTAGGACAGGGGGCGCGGGAGGGAATGAGCAGTACTTC. Its translation: CSVRTGGAGGNEQYF.